This T cell receptor (beta chain) was recovered during a study of blood T cell repertoires in COVID-19. Whole-study context: Samples taken during acute and convalescent COVID-19 were collected in the United States, Italy and Spain. Nucleic acid was either cDNA or gDNA, and it came from T cells, B-cell-depleted T cells, or PBMCs.

Produced via immunoSEQ multiplex PCR; TCRdb's table is partial and in-frame only. The sample shows some 350,000 clones, more than 80% of them seen only once. Trimming shortened V by 5 bases and J by 2 bases, and 13 bases separated the two germline ends. Germline CDR1 is PRHDT and CDR2 is FYEKMQ (reference sequence). The CDR3 spans 14 residues. Those enrolled in Seattle joined during active infection and were followed longitudinally afterward. The rearrangement uses TRBV13 and TRBJ2-7; D may be TRBD2 (5 bases). The source material was peripheral blood. The TCR comes from a woman under 40 with COVID-19, enrolled during active disease. CDR3 in amino acids: CASSPGLAAYEQYV. The CDR3 coding sequence is TGTGCCAGCAGCCCAGGACTTGCGGCCTACGAGCAGTACGTC.